The sequence of this TCR beta chain was determined in a study of blood T cell repertoires in COVID-19. Study as a whole: T cells, B-cell-depleted T cells, or PBMCs supplied cDNA or gDNA.

Germline CDR1 and CDR2: MNHEY and SVGAGI. V was cut by 4 bases and J by 5 bases, with 5 bases left in between. This CDR3 comprises 12 residues. Profiled with immunoSEQ multiplex PCR; TCRdb holds only in-frame clones, not every one. Of over 60,000 clones listed, around four fifths are singletons. The J gene is TRBJ2-2, the V gene TRBV6-5; D unclear. This TCR was recovered from a human donor in a cohort sampled during active COVID-19. Sequencing used peripheral blood. In DNA, the CDR3 is TGTGCCAGCAGTTCCAGAACCGGGGAGCTGTTTTTT. Its protein product is CASSSRTGELFF.